This T cell receptor (beta chain) was identified during a study of blood T cell repertoires in COVID-19. Background on the study: There were acute and convalescent COVID-19 samples, and they came from the United States, Italy and Spain.

The V and J ends lost 8 bases and 4 bases, in that order; junction bases with no gene match: 8. Germline CDR1 is LGHDT and CDR2 is YNNKEL (reference sequence). There are 14 residues in the CDR3. The authors' processing: Amplification with reference gene primers provided the estimates of nucleated cell counts. Assay used: immunoSEQ multiplex PCR; TCRdb lists only in-frame clones, some missing. V, J and clone size reflect that table, while D and trimming were determined from the DNA. The data show tens of thousands of clones, with roughly 86% seen just once and 6% to 7.5% held by the top ten. V is TRBV3-1 (or the pseudogene TRBV3-2) and J is TRBJ2-5; 9 nucleotides match TRBD1. The sequenced sample was peripheral blood. This clonotype originated in a man in his forties or fifties with active or convalescent COVID-19. CDR3 in amino acids: CASSPRTGVETQYF. The CDR3 DNA reads TGTGCCAGCTCCCCCCGGACAGGGGTAGAGACCCAGTACTTC.